The present T cell receptor (beta chain) was sequenced within a study of Ad26.COV2.S vaccination and SARS-CoV-2 variants. About this clone itself: Its target is unknown.

Regarding treatment: roughly 20 received Ad26.COV2.S at low or high dose, single or two shots; about 5 received placebo; per-sample allocation not given. Samples came from day 63 after the first vaccine or placebo injection. General study findings and limits: Compared with placebo recipients, vaccine recipients had higher spike-specific TCR breadth.

Measured with immunoSEQ multiplex PCR; TCRdb has only the in-frame clones, and not every one. The sample yields some 400,000 clones, 89% seen once. Germline assignment: CDR1 SGHAT and CDR2 FQNNGV. The CDR3 consists of 12 residues. V lost 9 bases, J lost 6 bases, and 15 bases lay in between. J is TRBJ2-7 and V is TRBV11-2; TRBD2 is a possible D gene (5 bases). The specimen was peripheral blood, collected in a trial of Ad26.COV2.S vaccine versus placebo. The TCR originated in a person between 18 and 65 years old who received the Ad26.COV2.S COVID-19 vaccine or a placebo. The CDR3 DNA reads TGTGCCAGTTTGGACGGTCGGGGCGAGCAGTACTTC. It specifies CASLDGRGEQYF.